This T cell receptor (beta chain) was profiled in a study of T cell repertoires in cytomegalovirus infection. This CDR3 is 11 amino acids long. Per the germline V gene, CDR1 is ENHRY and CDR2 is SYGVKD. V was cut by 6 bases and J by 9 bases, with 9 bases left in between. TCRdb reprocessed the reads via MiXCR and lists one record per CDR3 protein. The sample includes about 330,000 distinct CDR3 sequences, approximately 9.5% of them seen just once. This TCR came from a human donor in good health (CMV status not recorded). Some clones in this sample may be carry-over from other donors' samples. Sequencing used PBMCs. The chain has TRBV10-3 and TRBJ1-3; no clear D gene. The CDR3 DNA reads TGTGCCATCAGGGCGGTGTCCACCATATATTTT. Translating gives CAIRAVSTIYF.